Listed below are T cell receptor beta chains from one sample, sequenced in a study of blood T cell repertoires in COVID-19. Clones were read by immunoSEQ multiplex PCR, and TCRdb kept only the in-frame ones, dropping some. The sample includes tens of thousands of clones, roughly nine tenths seen only once; the top ten take around 9%. Sequencing used peripheral blood. The source is a human donor in a cohort sampled during active COVID-19. The conserved cysteine and the conserved F or W are not part of the CDR3 here. The order of the fields is clone size, J gene, V gene, CDR3 length, CDR3 protein. Clone size is given for some rows only: seen once, a few or many times, or a class if the clone is expanded.

>-|TRBJ1-1|TRBV20-1|16
SASWDRPPKSLNTEAF
>few|TRBJ2-1|TRBV7-9|14
ASSLVVSRSYNEQF
>few|TRBJ1-1|TRBV19|12
ASSMREQGGEAF
>-|TRBJ1-2|TRBV7-2|12
ASSLVRGDYGYT
>-|TRBJ2-7|TRBV20-1|7
SATHYLL
>-|TRBJ1-5|TRBV28|14
ASSLRGGGRNQPQH
>-|TRBJ2-3|TRBV5-1|13
ASSSSGVSTDTQY
>-|TRBJ2-7|TRBV3-1/TRBV3-2|13
ASSKLAGYPYEQY
>-|TRBJ1-2|TRBV13|11
ASSGTGPYGYT
>-|TRBJ1-4|TRBV5-1|13
ASSLDVQINEKLF
>-|TRBJ1-1|TRBV5-4|15
ASSLVSLAGWTAEAF
>once|TRBJ1-2|TRBV25-1|11
ASSESGGVGYT
>once|TRBJ2-3|TRBV11-3|13
ASSLDARRADTQY
>-|TRBJ1-1|TRBV19|13
ASSIFQGGGTEAF
>-|TRBJ2-5|TRBV7-9|13
ASSLGTGGPETQY
>-|TRBJ2-3|TRBV6-5|13
ASSYHRGGTDTQY